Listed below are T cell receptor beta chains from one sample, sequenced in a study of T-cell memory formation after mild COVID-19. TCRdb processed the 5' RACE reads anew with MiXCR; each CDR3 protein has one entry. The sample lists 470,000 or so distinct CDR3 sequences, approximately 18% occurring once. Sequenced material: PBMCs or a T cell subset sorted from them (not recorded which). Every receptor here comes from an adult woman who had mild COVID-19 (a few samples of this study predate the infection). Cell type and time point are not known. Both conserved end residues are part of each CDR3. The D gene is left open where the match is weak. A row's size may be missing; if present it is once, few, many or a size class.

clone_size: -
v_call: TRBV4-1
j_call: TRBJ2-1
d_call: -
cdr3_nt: TGCGCCAGCAGCCAGAGGGGTGGGAGCAATGAGCAGTTCTTC
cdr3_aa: CASSQRGGSNEQFF

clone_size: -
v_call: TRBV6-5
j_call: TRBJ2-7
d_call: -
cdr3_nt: TGTGCCAGCAGTTACTCGTGGGTAGCGGCCTATGACGAGCAGTACTTC
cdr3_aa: CASSYSWVAAYDEQYF

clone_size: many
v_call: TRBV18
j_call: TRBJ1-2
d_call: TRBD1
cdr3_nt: TGTGCCAGCTCACCGAAGGGGGCCTTTGACTATGGCTACACCTTC
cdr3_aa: CASSPKGAFDYGYTF

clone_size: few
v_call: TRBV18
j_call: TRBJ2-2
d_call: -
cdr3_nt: TGTGCCAGCTGTCGGGGCACCGGGGAGCTGTTTTTT
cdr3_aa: CASCRGTGELFF

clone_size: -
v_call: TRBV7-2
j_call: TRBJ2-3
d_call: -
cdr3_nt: TGTGCCAGCAGCTTGGTCGACAGACTTAGCACAGATACGCAGTATTTT
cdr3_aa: CASSLVDRLSTDTQYF

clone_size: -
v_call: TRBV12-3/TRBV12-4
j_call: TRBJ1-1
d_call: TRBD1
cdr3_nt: TGTGCCAGCAGTCCCGGACAGGGAAGGGCTTTCTTT
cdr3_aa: CASSPGQGRAFF

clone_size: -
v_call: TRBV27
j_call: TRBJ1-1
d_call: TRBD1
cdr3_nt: TGTGCCAGCAGTTTATCGCCGACAGGGACCACTGAAGCTTTCTTT
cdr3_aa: CASSLSPTGTTEAFF

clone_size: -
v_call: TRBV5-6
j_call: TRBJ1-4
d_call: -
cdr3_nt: TGTGCCAGCAGCTTGAGAGGGACGGGTCAAGGGGAGTTTTTT
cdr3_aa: CASSLRGTGQGEFF

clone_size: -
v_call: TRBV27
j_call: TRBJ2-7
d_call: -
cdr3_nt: TGTGCCAGCAGTGGAGGGGGCAGGTCATCCTACGAGCAGTACTTC
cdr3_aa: CASSGGGRSSYEQYF

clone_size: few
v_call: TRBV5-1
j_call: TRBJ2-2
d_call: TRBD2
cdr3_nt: TGCGCCAGCAGCCGTACTAGCGGGATAAACACCGGGGAGCTGTTTTTT
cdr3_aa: CASSRTSGINTGELFF

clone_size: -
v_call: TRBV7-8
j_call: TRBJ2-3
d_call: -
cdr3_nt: TGTGCCAGCAGCTCTCCGGGGGCAGATACGCAGTATTTT
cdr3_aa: CASSSPGADTQYF

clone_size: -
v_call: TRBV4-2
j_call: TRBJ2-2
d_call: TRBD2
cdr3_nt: TGTGCCAGCAGCACCCGGACTAGCGGGGGGGCAGGCACCGGGGAGCTGTTTTTT
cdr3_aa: CASSTRTSGGAGTGELFF

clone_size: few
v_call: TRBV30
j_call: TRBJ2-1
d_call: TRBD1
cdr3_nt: TGTGCCTGTCAGGGGGACGATGAGCAGTTCTTC
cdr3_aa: CACQGDDEQFF

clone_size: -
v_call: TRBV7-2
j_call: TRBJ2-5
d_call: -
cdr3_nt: TGTGCCAGCAGCGACGTCTCGGCCCAGTACTTC
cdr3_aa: CASSDVSAQYF

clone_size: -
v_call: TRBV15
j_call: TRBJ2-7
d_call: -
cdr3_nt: TGTGCCACCAGCAGAGATGGTGACAGGCGCTACGAGCAGTACTTC
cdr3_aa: CATSRDGDRRYEQYF

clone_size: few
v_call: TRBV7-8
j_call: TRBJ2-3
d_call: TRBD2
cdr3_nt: TGTGCCAGCAGCCCCTCTCGGGGGGCGCAGTATTTT
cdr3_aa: CASSPSRGAQYF

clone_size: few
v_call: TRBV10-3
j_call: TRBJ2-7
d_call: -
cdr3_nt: TGTGCCATCTCCCAGGGAACCTACGAGCAGTACTTC
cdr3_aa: CAISQGTYEQYF

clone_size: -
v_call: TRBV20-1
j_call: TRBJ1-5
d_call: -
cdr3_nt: TGCAGTGCTAGCCGAGGAAGGGGATATAGCAATCAGCCCCAGCATTTT
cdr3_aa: CSASRGRGYSNQPQHF

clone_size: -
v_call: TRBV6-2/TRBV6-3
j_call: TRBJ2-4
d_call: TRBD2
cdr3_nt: TGTGCCAGCAGTCCCCGGACTAGCGGGAGGAACATTCAGTACTTC
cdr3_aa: CASSPRTSGRNIQYF

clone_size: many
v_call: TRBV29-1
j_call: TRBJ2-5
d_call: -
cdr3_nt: TGCAGCGTTGTAATGGGTGGGACCGAGACCCAGTACTTC
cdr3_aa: CSVVMGGTETQYF

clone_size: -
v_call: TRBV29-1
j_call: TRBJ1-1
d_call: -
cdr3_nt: TGCAGCGGGTCCAGTTACTTCACTGAAGCTTTCTTT
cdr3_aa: CSGSSYFTEAFF

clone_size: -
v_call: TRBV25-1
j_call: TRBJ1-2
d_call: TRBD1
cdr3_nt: TGTGCCAGCAGTGACACCGGGACAGGGGCCCTCTATGGCTACACCTTC
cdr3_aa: CASSDTGTGALYGYTF

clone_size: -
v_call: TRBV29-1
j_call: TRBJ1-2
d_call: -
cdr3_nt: TGCAGCGTAGCTGACAGCCTAAACTATGGCTACACCTTC
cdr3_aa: CSVADSLNYGYTF

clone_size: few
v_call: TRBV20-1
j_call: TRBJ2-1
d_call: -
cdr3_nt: TGCAGCGCAACCCCCAGCATCGAGCAGTTCTTC
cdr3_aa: CSATPSIEQFF

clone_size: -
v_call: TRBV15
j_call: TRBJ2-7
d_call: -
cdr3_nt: TGTGCCACCAGCAGAGATTACTACGTCGAGCAGTACTTC
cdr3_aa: CATSRDYYVEQYF

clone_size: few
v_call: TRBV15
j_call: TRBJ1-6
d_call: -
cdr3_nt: TGTGCCACCAGCAGAGCTTCGGCAGGGAGGATGTATAATTCACCCCTCCACTTT
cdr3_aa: CATSRASAGRMYNSPLHF

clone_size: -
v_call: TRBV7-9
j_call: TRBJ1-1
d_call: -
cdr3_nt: TGTGCCAGCACCCTCGGACACCACACTGAAGCTTTCTTT
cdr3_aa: CASTLGHHTEAFF

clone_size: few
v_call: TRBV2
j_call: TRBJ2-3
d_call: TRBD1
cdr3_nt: TGTGCCAGCAGTGCGGGACAGGGGGCCCCAGATACGCAGTATTTT
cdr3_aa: CASSAGQGAPDTQYF

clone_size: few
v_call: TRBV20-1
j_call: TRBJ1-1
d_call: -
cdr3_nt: TGCAGTGCTAGAGACTCAGTAAGGGTTCGGAACACTGAAGCTTTCTTT
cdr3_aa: CSARDSVRVRNTEAFF

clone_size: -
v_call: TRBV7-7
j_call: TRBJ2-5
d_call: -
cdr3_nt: TGTGCTAGCAGCCCCAAGGGGGGGTCAGGGACCCAGTACTTC
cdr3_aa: CASSPKGGSGTQYF

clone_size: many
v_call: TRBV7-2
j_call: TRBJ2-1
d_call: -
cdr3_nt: TGTGCCAGCAGCTTCAACTGGGGTGAGCAGTTCTTC
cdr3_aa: CASSFNWGEQFF

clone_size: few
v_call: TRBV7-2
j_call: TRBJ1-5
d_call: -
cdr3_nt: TGTGCCAGCATAGAATCCGGGGGAGGCAATCAGCCCCAGCATTTT
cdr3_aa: CASIESGGGNQPQHF

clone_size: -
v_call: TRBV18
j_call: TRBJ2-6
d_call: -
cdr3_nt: TGTGCCAGCTCACCATTAAATTTGGGACGGGGATCTCTGGAGGCCAACGTCCTGACTTTC
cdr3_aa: CASSPLNLGRGSLEANVLTF

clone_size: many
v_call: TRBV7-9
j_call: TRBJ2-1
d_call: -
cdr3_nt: TGTGCCAGCAGCTTAGGTCAATGGGTTGAGCAGTTCTTC
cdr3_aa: CASSLGQWVEQFF

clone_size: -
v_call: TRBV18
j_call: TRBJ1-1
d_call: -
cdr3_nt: TGTGCCAGCTCACCACCGCTCGTGAACACTGAAGCTTTCTTT
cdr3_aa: CASSPPLVNTEAFF

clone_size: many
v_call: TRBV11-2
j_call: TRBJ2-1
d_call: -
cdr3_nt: TGTGCCAGCAGCTTATCTCGGGGTTTCAATGAGCAGTTCTTC
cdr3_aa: CASSLSRGFNEQFF

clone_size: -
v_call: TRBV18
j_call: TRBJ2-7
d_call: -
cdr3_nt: TGTGCCAGCTCACCAAGCTCAGATTCCTACGAGCAGTACTTC
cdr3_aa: CASSPSSDSYEQYF

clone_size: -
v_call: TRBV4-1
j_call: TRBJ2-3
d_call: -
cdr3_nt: TGCGCCAGCAGCATAATAGCGACTTCCGCGGTCACAGATACGCAGTATTTT
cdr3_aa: CASSIIATSAVTDTQYF

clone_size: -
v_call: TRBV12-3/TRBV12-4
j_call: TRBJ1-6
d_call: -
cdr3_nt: TGTGCCAGCAGTTCCCGAGGGGGGGCAGGTTCACCCCTCCACTTT
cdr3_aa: CASSSRGGAGSPLHF

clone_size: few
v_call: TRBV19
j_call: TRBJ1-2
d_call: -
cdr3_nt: TGTGCCAGTAGTATCCTCAGGATGAACTATGGCTACACCTTC
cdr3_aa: CASSILRMNYGYTF

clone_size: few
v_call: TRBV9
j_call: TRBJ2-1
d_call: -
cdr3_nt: TGTGCCAGCAGCGTATTTAGCGGCAATGAGCAGTTCTTC
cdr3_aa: CASSVFSGNEQFF

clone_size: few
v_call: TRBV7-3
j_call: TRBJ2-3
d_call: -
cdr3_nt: TGTGCCACCTCGGTACTCGGGGGCCCAGATACGCAGTATTTT
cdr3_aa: CATSVLGGPDTQYF

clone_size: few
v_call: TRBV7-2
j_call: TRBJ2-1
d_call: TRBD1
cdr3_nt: TGTGCCAGCAGCTTACAACCCCCGCGACAGGGTGTCAATGAGCAGTTCTTC
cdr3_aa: CASSLQPPRQGVNEQFF

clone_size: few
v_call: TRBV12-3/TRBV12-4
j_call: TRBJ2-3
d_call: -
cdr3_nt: TGTGCCAGCAGTCTTGGTCCTGGGCCGTACTCAAATACGCAGTATTTT
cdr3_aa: CASSLGPGPYSNTQYF

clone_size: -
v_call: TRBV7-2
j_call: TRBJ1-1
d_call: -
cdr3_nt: TGTGCCAGCAGCTTCCCAGGAGGTGTGACTGAAGCTTTCTTT
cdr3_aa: CASSFPGGVTEAFF

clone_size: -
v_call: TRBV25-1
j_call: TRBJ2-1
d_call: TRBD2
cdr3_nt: TGTGCCAGCAGTGAATTACGGGCGGGAGGAGGTTACAATGAGCAGTTCTTC
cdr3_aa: CASSELRAGGGYNEQFF

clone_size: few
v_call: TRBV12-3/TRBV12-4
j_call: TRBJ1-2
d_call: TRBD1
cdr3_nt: TGTGCCAGCAGCCCTAGGGGACAGGGGGTGAATGGCTACACCTTC
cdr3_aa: CASSPRGQGVNGYTF